The next 18 T cell receptor beta chains were all read from a single sample in a study of blood T cell repertoires in COVID-19 (TCRdb year 2020). Libraries were made using the immunoSEQ multiplex PCR assay. What TCRdb holds here is the immuneACCESS table cut down to in-frame rearrangements. Part of the clones is not present; checked against another copy, under half of the missing clones reflect an unresolved V gene, and the others are unexplained. The sample contains hundreds of thousands of clones, approximately 89% of them found a single time. Clones ranked in the top ten supply approximately 10% of the sample. The sample was peripheral blood. The receptors derive from a woman aged 25 to 39 with COVID-19, enrolled during active disease.

This sequence joins TRBV5-6 and TRBJ2-1; 7 positions agree with TRBD1. Germline assignment: CDR1 SGHDT and CDR2 YYEEEE. V lost 2 bases to trimming and J lost 10 bases; unmatched junction nucleotides: 0. The CDR3 runs to 11 residues. CDR3 sequence: CASSFRGEQFF. CDR3 sequence (DNA): TGTGCCAGCAGCTTCAGGGGGGAGCAGTTCTTC.

As concerns this clone: This sample also contains other DNA sequences that code for the same CDR3. The gene calls are TRBV5-4 and TRBJ2-3, with D tentatively TRBD2 (5 bases). There are 15 residues in the CDR3. Germline V gene sequence: CDR1 SGHNT, CDR2 YYREEE (reference sequence). Trimming pared 0 bases from V and 2 bases from J, leaving 10 bases between. The DNA of the CDR3 is TGTGCCAGCAGCTTGGCTGGAGGACCCACAGATACGCAGTATTTT. Translated: CASSLAGGPTDTQYF.

The V and J genes are TRBV27 and TRBJ1-2, with a possible D match to TRBD1 (6 bases). This CDR3 is built from 14 residues. V was pared by 5 bases and J by 1 base, with 11 bases between. Germline assignment: CDR1 MNHEY and CDR2 SMNVEV (reference sequence). The DNA of the CDR3 is TGTGCCAGCAGTCCACGGACAGATAACTATGGCTACACCTTC. Amino acid sequence: CASSPRTDNYGYTF.

The V call is TRBV7-9, the J call TRBJ2-5; TRBD1 matches at 7 bases. The CDR3 is 15 amino acids. Trimming at V came to 5 bases and at J to 2 bases, leaving 8 bases not matched to a gene. The germline V gene has CDR1 SEHNR and CDR2 FQNEAQ (reference sequence). The CDR3 DNA sequence: TGTGCCAGCAGCGTTAGGGGGCTGGGACAAGAGACCCAGTACTTC. Protein sequence: CASSVRGLGQETQYF.

The count of this clone is one. This chain links TRBV6-5 with TRBJ2-3, with TRBD2 identical over 10 bases. Germline V lookup: CDR1 MNHEY, CDR2 SVGAGI. J lost 1 base, V lost 6 bases, and 4 bases had no gene match. The CDR3 is 15 amino acids. CDR3 region: CASRLLAGGTDTQYF. The CDR3, as DNA: TGTGCCAGCAGGCTGCTAGCGGGGGGCACAGATACGCAGTATTTT.

CDR3 sequence (DNA): TGTGCCACCAGCAGAGATTGGTCTAGCGGGGCTCCACAACAGTTCTTC. It specifies CATSRDWSSGAPQQFF. The J gene is TRBJ2-1, the V gene TRBV15; 9 nucleotides match TRBD2. Losses at the gene ends were 0 bases for V and 13 bases for J; bases not matched to a gene: 13. CDR3 length equals 16 residues. Germline V CDR1 and CDR2: LNHNV, YYDKDF (reference sequence).

The chain employs TRBV4-1 and TRBJ2-1, with 12 positions matching TRBD1. The CDR3 sequence is 16 residues long. The trim removed 4 bases at V and 8 bases at J, leaving 9 bases unmatched. CDR1 and CDR2 (germline): MGHRA, YSYEKL. Written as DNA, the CDR3 is TGCGCCAGCAGCCCTACTGGGACAGGGGGCTTGGATGAGCAGTTCTTC. Translating gives CASSPTGTGGLDEQFF.

The chain is built from TRBV19 and TRBJ2-2, with 12 bases lining up with TRBD1. The CDR3 has 17 amino acids. Germline V CDR1 and CDR2: LNHDA, SQIVND (reference sequence). V lost 8 bases and J lost 6; bases outside the gene matches: 13. The CDR3 loop reads CASSRAGDRGHAGELFF. In DNA form, the CDR3 reads TGTGCCAGTTCCCGAGCGGGGGACAGGGGGCATGCCGGGGAGCTGTTTTTT.

CDR3 sequence (DNA): TGTGCCAGCAGTTTGTCCGGGACAATCTATGGCTACACCTTC. Residues: CASSLSGTIYGYTF. This chain uses TRBV27 with TRBJ1-2, with D perhaps matching TRBD1 (6 bases). Germline CDR1 MNHEY, CDR2 SMNVEV (reference sequence). The CDR3 runs to 14 residues. V was shortened by 3 bases and J by 4 bases, with 12 bases between the two germline ends.

The chain combines TRBV6-5 with TRBJ1-5, with a possible D match to TRBD1 (6 bases). Germline CDR1 MNHEY, CDR2 SVGAGI. V was cut by 7 bases and J by 6 bases, with 19 bases left in between. The CDR3 runs to 15 residues. CDR3 sequence: CASILYREHGQPQHF. The DNA of the CDR3 is TGTGCCAGCATACTTTACAGGGAACACGGTCAGCCCCAGCATTTT.

The chain recombines TRBV19 with TRBJ2-4; perhaps TRBD1 as D (5 bases). Germline lookup yields CDR1 LNHDA and CDR2 SQIVND (reference sequence). This CDR3 is 16 amino acids long. Trimming took off 1 base at V and 1 base at J, with 11 bases between the two ends. The CDR3 sequence: CASSIGGRAAKNIQYF. CDR3 bases: TGTGCCAGTAGTATAGGCGGCAGGGCGGCCAAAAACATTCAGTACTTC.

The CDR3 is CASSEGSGYHEQYF. The CDR3 DNA is TGTGCCAGCAGTGAAGGGTCGGGGTACCACGAGCAGTACTTC. The rearrangement uses TRBV25-1 and TRBJ2-7; D may be TRBD2 (5 bases). Germline CDR1 is MGHDK and CDR2 is SYGVNS. V was pared by 2 bases and J by 5 bases, with 13 bases between. This CDR3 comprises 14 residues.

The chain is built from TRBV27 and TRBJ2-7; D is ambiguous. The CDR3 runs 14 residues. In germline, CDR1 is MNHEY, CDR2 SMNVEV (reference sequence). Trimming pared 0 bases from V and 0 bases from J, leaving 6 bases between. CDR3 in amino acids: CASSLSASSYEQYF. The CDR3 coding sequence is TGTGCCAGCAGTTTATCGGCCAGCTCCTACGAGCAGTACTTC.

A single count supports this clone. The chain has TRBV6-5 and TRBJ2-2; TRBD1 matches 8 bases. Trimming took 2 bases from V and 4 from J; bases not matched to a gene: 3. Germline V gene lookup returns CDR1 MNHEY and CDR2 SVGAGI. The CDR3 has 15 residues. CDR3 nucleotide sequence: TGTGCCAGCAGTTACGGGACAGGCGGCACCGGGGAGCTGTTTTTT. Translating it yields CASSYGTGGTGELFF.

This chain connects TRBV3-1 (or the pseudogene TRBV3-2) to TRBJ1-5; tentatively, D is TRBD1 (5 bases). The CDR3 loop spans 15 amino acids. Germline CDR1 LGHDT, CDR2 YNNKEL (reference sequence). Trimming left V 2 bases short and J 6 bases short, with 14 bases between. CDR3 residues: CASSQRSSGGQPQHF. The CDR3 coding sequence is TGTGCCAGCAGCCAACGGAGCTCGGGGGGTCAGCCCCAGCATTTT.

The rearrangement joins TRBV7-8 to TRBJ1-1; TRBD1 aligns across 9 bases. V was pared by 7 bases and J by 7 bases, with 7 bases of the junction left unmatched. The germline CDR1 and CDR2 sequences are SGHVS and FQNEAQ. The CDR3 spans 13 residues. CDR3 loop: CASKNRGPVEAFF. In DNA, the CDR3 is TGTGCCAGCAAAAACAGGGGGCCGGTTGAAGCTTTCTTT. The whole variable domain, remainder taken from reference TRBV7-8 and TRBJ1-1, is GAGVSQSPRYKVAKRGQDVALRCDPISGHVSLFWYQQALGQGPEFLTYFQNEAQLDKSGLPSDRFFAERPEGSVSTLKIQRTQQEDSAVYLCASKNRGPVEAFFGQGTRLTVV.

This clone was found a few times. V and J are TRBV11-2 and TRBJ1-1, with D unresolved. CDR3 length: 17 residues. Germline CDR1 SGHAT, CDR2 FQNNGV. Trimming removed 0 bases from V and 4 bases from J, with 18 bases in between. This CDR3 reads CASSLDSPGAGGTEAFF. The CDR3 nucleotides read TGTGCCAGCAGCTTAGATAGCCCGGGAGCTGGAGGCACTGAAGCTTTCTTT.

The chain recombines TRBV5-1 with TRBJ2-1; no reliable D call. The V gene's germline CDR1 is SGHRS and CDR2 YFSETQ. V dropped 4 bases and J dropped 5 bases, with 22 bases sitting between them. The CDR3 loop spans 17 amino acids. This CDR3 reads CASSPPLGAGLNNEQFF. CDR3 bases: TGCGCCAGCAGCCCGCCCCTAGGAGCCGGGTTAAACAATGAGCAGTTCTTC.